The 30 T cell receptor beta chains in this list originate from one sample, sequenced in a study of CXCR3-negative and CXCR3-positive naive CD8 T cells. The method, 5' RACE with UMI labels, was used to prepare the TRB cDNA libraries. TCRdb reprocessed the 5' RACE reads, keeping one entry per CDR3 protein, no DNA. Its table lists roughly 8,300 distinct CDR3 sequences. Input material: naive CXCR3- CD8+ T cells from blood. Subset specified: CD45RO-CCR7+CD27+CD95- naive CD8+ T cells lacking CXCR3 (TNR3-). The source is a human donor in good health. Some clones in this sample may be carry-over from other donors' samples.

This clonotype is classed as medium-sized (0.01 to 0.1%) by frequency. The V call is TRBV27, the J call TRBJ1-2. The CDR3 is 14 amino acids. The germline V gene encodes CDR1 MNHEY and CDR2 SMNVEV (reference sequence). CDR3 protein: CASSLSGGADGYTF.

Judged by frequency, this clonotype is medium-sized. V gene TRBV12-3 or TRBV12-4 combines with J gene TRBJ2-5. The CDR3 covers 14 residues. The CDR3 reads CASESGRFQETQYF.

The rearrangement uses TRBV5-6 and TRBJ1-1; TCRdb indicates TRBD1, and absent DNA this call remains unverified. The CDR3 spans 12 residues. The V gene's germline CDR1 is SGHDT and CDR2 YYEEEE. CDR3 protein: CASSSGTAEAFF.

The chain couples TRBV29-1 to TRBJ2-1; TCRdb indicates TRBD2, and absent DNA this call remains unverified. The CDR3 covers 13 residues. CDR1 and CDR2 (germline): SQVTM, ANQGSEA. The CDR3: CSVEIATGGEQFF.

This chain links TRBV29-1 with TRBJ1-1; as DNA is missing, the TRBD1 call by TCRdb cannot be tested. Germline loops: CDR1 SQVTM, CDR2 ANQGSEA. This CDR3 is built from 13 residues. The CDR3 loop reads CSVETGKNTEAFF.

In terms of frequency, this clonotype is medium-sized. The CDR3 loop reads CSVVLTGETQYF. This chain links TRBV29-1 with TRBJ2-5; TCRdb's D call, TRBD1, is unchecked because there is no DNA. The CDR3 has 12 amino acids. CDR1 and CDR2 from the germline V gene are SQVTM and ANQGSEA.

The V gene is TRBV6-5, the J gene TRBJ2-3; TCRdb's assignment of TRBD2 cannot be checked, as there is no DNA. The CDR3 totals 15 residues. Germline lookup yields CDR1 MNHEY and CDR2 SVGAGI. The CDR3 is CASSYDSGRSDTQYF.

V gene TRBV25-1 combines with J gene TRBJ2-7. CDR1 and CDR2 (germline): MGHDK, SYGVNS. The CDR3 runs to 12 residues. This CDR3 reads CASSDNTYEQYF.

The rearrangement joins TRBV7-2 to TRBJ2-1; without DNA, the TCRdb call of TRBD2 cannot be checked. Looked up from germline, CDR1 is SGHTA and CDR2 is FQGNSA. CDR3 size: 20 residues. The CDR3 loop reads CASSLGDTSGAIFSYNEQFF.

Measured by frequency, this clonotype is medium-sized (0.01 to 0.1%). J is TRBJ1-1 and V is TRBV20-1. CDR3 length: 15 residues. Germline V gives CDR1 DFQATT, CDR2 SNEGSKA (reference sequence). The CDR3 spells CSAIHPQNMNTEAFF.

V gene TRBV28 combines with J gene TRBJ1-2; TCRdb calls TRBD1, which cannot be checked without DNA. The length of the CDR3 is 15 residues. Germline V CDR1 and CDR2: MDHEN, SYDVKM. CDR3 sequence reads: CASSLWGRADYGYTF.

Measured by frequency, this clonotype is medium-sized. J is TRBJ2-5 and V is TRBV25-1; no DNA is available, so the TRBD2 call from TCRdb remains unchecked. This CDR3 is 15 amino acids long. Germline values: CDR1 MGHDK, CDR2 SYGVNS. The chain's CDR3 is CASSEWKGLGETQYF.

This clonotype shows up as medium-sized by frequency. The V and J genes are TRBV6-2 or TRBV6-3 and TRBJ1-1. Germline lookup yields CDR1 MNHEY and CDR2 SVGEGT. The CDR3 consists of 13 residues. The CDR3 here is CASSYAGDAEAFF.

This clonotype is medium-sized by frequency. The rearrangement joins TRBV20-1 to TRBJ2-4; TCRdb reports TRBD2, a call that lacks DNA to check it against. This CDR3 has 15 residues. CDR1 and CDR2 from the germline V gene are DFQATT and SNEGSKA (reference sequence). The CDR3 sequence is CSAPPAGLAKNIQYF.

According to its frequency, this clonotype is medium-sized. This chain links TRBV28 with TRBJ1-1. CDR3 size: 14 residues. CDR1 is MDHEN, CDR2 SYDVKM, per germline. The CDR3 protein is CASSSGTLNTEAFF. Looking up the rest from reference TRBV28 and TRBJ1-1 gives the full variable domain: DVKVTQSSRYLVKRTGEKVFLECVQDMDHENMFWYRQDPGLGLRLIYFSYDVKMKEKGDIPEGYSVSREKKERFSLILESASTNQTSMYLCASSSGTLNTEAFFGQGTRLTVV.

The V gene is TRBV7-9, the J gene TRBJ2-1. CDR1 SEHNR and CDR2 FQNEAQ come from the germline V gene (reference sequence). The CDR3 has 14 amino acids. CDR3 protein: CASSRQDSYNEQFF.

In terms of frequency, this clonotype is medium-sized. The chain has TRBV24-1 and TRBJ2-1; TCRdb's D gene call, TRBD2, goes unchecked for lack of DNA. The CDR3 covers 19 residues. Germline CDR1 and CDR2: KGHDR and SFDVKD. CDR3: CATSDPTTGLAGPGNEQFF.

The CDR3 loop is CASTTGTGTTGELFF. This chain connects TRBV2 to TRBJ2-2; TCRdb's D gene call, TRBD1, goes unchecked for lack of DNA. CDR3 length: 15 amino acids. CDR1 and CDR2 (germline): SNHLY, FYNNEI.

J is TRBJ1-6 and V is TRBV6-5. Germline loops: CDR1 MNHEY, CDR2 SVGAGI. CDR3 length: 16 amino acids. This CDR3 is CAGSYSAISYNSPLHF.

According to its frequency, this clonotype is medium-sized. The chain is built from TRBV5-1 and TRBJ1-1; TCRdb's assignment of TRBD1 cannot be checked, as there is no DNA. The CDR3 extends over 14 amino acids. The germline V gene has CDR1 SGHRS and CDR2 YFSETQ. CDR3 residues: CASSLRTGLSDAFF.

By frequency, this clonotype is medium-sized. This chain uses TRBV29-1 with TRBJ2-1; without DNA, the TCRdb call of TRBD2 cannot be checked. The CDR3 extends over 18 amino acids. Germline CDR1 is SQVTM and CDR2 is ANQGSEA. The chain's CDR3 is CSVDGDLTSGILYNEQFF.

V usage is TRBV13 and J usage is TRBJ2-3; TCRdb returns TRBD2, unconfirmable since there is no DNA. This CDR3 has 16 amino acids. Looked up from germline, CDR1 is PRHDT and CDR2 is FYEKMQ (reference sequence). The CDR3 loop reads CASSVGLAGETDTQYF.

Measured by frequency, this clonotype is medium-sized (0.01 to 0.1%). This chain joins TRBV14 and TRBJ1-2; the TRBD1 assignment by TCRdb is unverifiable without DNA. The CDR3 has 15 amino acids. Germline values: CDR1 SGHDN, CDR2 FVKESK. The CDR3 spells CASSPPGQGAYGYTF.

This chain connects TRBV27 to TRBJ1-2; no DNA is available, so the TRBD1 call from TCRdb remains unchecked. The CDR3 is 15 amino acids. Per the germline V gene, CDR1 is MNHEY and CDR2 is SMNVEV (reference sequence). CDR3 sequence reads: CASSSPVRGVYGYTF.

The V and J genes are TRBV15 and TRBJ2-7; TCRdb designates TRBD2, a call that cannot be tested without DNA. The CDR3 is made up of 14 amino acids. The V gene's germline CDR1 is LNHNV and CDR2 YYDKDF (reference sequence). This CDR3 is CATSRDPEGYEQYF.

This clonotype counts as medium-sized by frequency. The chain links TRBV20-1 to TRBJ1-1. The CDR3 spans 11 residues. CDR1 and CDR2 from the germline V gene are DFQATT and SNEGSKA (reference sequence). The CDR3 sequence is CSARGDTEAFF.

This clonotype is labeled medium-sized based on frequency. J is TRBJ2-7 and V is TRBV20-1; TCRdb designates TRBD2, a call that cannot be tested without DNA. Germline CDR1 and CDR2: DFQATT and SNEGSKA (reference sequence). The CDR3 is 14 amino acids. The CDR3 region is CSARLAGEVYEQYF.

This chain uses TRBV3-1 with TRBJ2-1; TCRdb returns TRBD1, unconfirmable since there is no DNA. This CDR3 spans 16 amino acids. Germline V gene sequence: CDR1 LGHDT, CDR2 YNNKEL (reference sequence). The CDR3 loop is CASSQDDGGPYNEQFF.

This chain links TRBV21-1 with TRBJ2-7; lacking DNA, the TRBD1 call made by TCRdb goes unchecked. TRBV21-1 is shown as a pseudogene. The CDR3 covers 15 residues. The chain's CDR3 is CASRTPVAGTYEQYF.

The chain has TRBV7-8 and TRBJ2-1; the TRBD2 assignment by TCRdb is unverifiable without DNA. Germline CDR1 reads SGHVS; CDR2 reads FQNEAQ. The CDR3 contains 15 residues. The CDR3 loop is CASSLGVSGDNEQFF.